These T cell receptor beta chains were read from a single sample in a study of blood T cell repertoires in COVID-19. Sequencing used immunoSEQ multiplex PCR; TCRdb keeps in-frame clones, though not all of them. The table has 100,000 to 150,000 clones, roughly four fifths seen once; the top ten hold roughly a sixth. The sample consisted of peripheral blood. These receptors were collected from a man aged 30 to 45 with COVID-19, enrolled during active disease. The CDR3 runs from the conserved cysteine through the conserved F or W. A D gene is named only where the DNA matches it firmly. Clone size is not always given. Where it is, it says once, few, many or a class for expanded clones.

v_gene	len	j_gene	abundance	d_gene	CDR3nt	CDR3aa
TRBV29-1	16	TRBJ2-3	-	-	TGCAGCGTTGACCAACAGGGCCTAACTAGCACAGATACGCAGTATTTT	CSVDQQGLTSTDTQYF
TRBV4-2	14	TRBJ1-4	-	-	TGTGCCAGCAGCCAAGAGACAGAGAATGAAAAACTGTTTTTT	CASSQETENEKLFF
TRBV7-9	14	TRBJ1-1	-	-	TGTGCCAGCAGCTTAGGACAACTGAACACTGAAGCTTTCTTT	CASSLGQLNTEAFF
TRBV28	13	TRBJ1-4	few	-	TGTGCCAGCAGTTTCCCAGGGGATGAAAAACTGTTTTTT	CASSFPGDEKLFF
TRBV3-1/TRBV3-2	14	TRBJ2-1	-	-	TGTGCCAGCAGCCAAGTGGCATCCTACAATGAGCAGTTCTTC	CASSQVASYNEQFF
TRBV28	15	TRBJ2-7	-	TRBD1	TGTGCCAGCAGTCCTCCCGGACAGGACATCTACGAGCAGTACTTC	CASSPPGQDIYEQYF
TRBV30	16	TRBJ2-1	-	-	TGTGCCTGGAGTTTGGGTAGCGGATACCCGAACAATGAGCAGTTCTTC	CAWSLGSGYPNNEQFF
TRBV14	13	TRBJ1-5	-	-	TGTGCCAGCAGCCCGGCGGTGGGTCAGCCCCAGCATTTT	CASSPAVGQPQHF
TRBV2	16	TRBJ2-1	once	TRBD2	TGTGCCAGCAGTGAAGTGCGGGGGGGCGGTTACAATGAGCAGTTCTTC	CASSEVRGGGYNEQFF
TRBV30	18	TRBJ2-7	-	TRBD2	TGTGCCTGGAGTAGTCTATTTAGCGGGGGGGGTCCGTCCTACGAGCAGTACTTC	CAWSSLFSGGGPSYEQYF
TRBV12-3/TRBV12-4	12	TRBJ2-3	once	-	TGTGCCAGCAGTTTATCAGGGTATACGCAGTATTTT	CASSLSGYTQYF
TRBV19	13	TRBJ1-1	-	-	TGTGCCAGTAGTCCAAGACAGAACACTGAAGCTTTCTTT	CASSPRQNTEAFF
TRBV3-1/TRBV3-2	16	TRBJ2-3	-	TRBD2	TGTGCCAGCAGCCAAGTTACAGCGGGGTATACGGATACGCAGTATTTT	CASSQVTAGYTDTQYF
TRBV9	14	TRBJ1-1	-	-	TGTGCCAGCAGCGTAGCTCCAGAGAACACTGAAGCTTTCTTT	CASSVAPENTEAFF
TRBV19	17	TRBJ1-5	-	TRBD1	TGTGCCAGTAGTATAGAAGGACAGGGGGAAGGGGGTCAGCCCCAGCATTTT	CASSIEGQGEGGQPQHF
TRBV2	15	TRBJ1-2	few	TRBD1	TGTGCCAGCAGTGAAAGGGGGCGCCGGGGCTATGGCTACACCTTC	CASSERGRRGYGYTF
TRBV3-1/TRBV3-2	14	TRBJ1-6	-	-	TGTGCCAGCAGCCCTAGCAGGGGAAATTCACCCCTCCACTTT	CASSPSRGNSPLHF
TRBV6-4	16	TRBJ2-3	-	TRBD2	TGTGCCAGCAGTGAGGCTAGCGGGGGGGCCAGGGATACGCAGTATTTT	CASSEASGGARDTQYF